Below, 9 T cell receptor beta chains from the same sample are listed, as sequenced in a study of T cell responses to AZD1222 COVID-19 vaccine. Data came from immunoSEQ multiplex PCR; TCRdb stores just in-frame clones and leaves some out. The sample contains roughly 160,000 clones, roughly 94% of which appear only once. The source was peripheral blood, collected 28 days after the second AZD1222 dose. These TCRs come from an adult who received the AZD1222 COVID-19 vaccine.

This clone was recorded once. The chain recombines TRBV7-2 with TRBJ1-3; 7 nucleotides match TRBD1. V shed 1 base and J 3 bases; nucleotides not matched to a gene: 6. CDR3 length: 16 residues. CDR1 is SGHTA and CDR2 is FQGNSA in the germline V gene. The CDR3 loop is CASSLVSGGNGNTIYF. The CDR3 DNA follows: TGTGCCAGCAGCTTAGTGTCAGGGGGAAATGGAAACACCATATATTTT.

This chain joins TRBV14 and TRBJ2-5; weak D call: TRBD1 (5 bases). The V gene's germline CDR1 is SGHDN and CDR2 FVKESK. V was shortened by 4 bases and J by 5 bases, with 17 bases between the two germline ends. This CDR3 has 15 amino acids. The CDR3 sequence: CASSRLRVPAETQYF. In DNA form, the CDR3 reads TGTGCCAGCAGCCGCCTCAGGGTTCCTGCGGAGACCCAGTACTTC.

J is TRBJ2-1 and V is TRBV11-2; the D is unclear. Trimming stripped 1 base from V and 0 bases from J, with 7 bases between. This CDR3 spans 15 amino acids. CDR1 and CDR2 (germline): SGHAT, FQNNGV. The CDR3 reads CASSLAQSSYNEQFF. CDR3 in DNA: TGTGCCAGCAGCTTAGCCCAGAGCTCCTACAATGAGCAGTTCTTC.

The rearrangement uses TRBV14 and TRBJ2-4; unclear D gene. With 0 bases removed from V and 3 bases from J, the gap between germline ends came to 21 bases. Germline V gives CDR1 SGHDN, CDR2 FVKESK. The CDR3 sequence is 19 residues long. This chain's CDR3 is CASSQDGPSVEWGKNIQYF. CDR3 DNA sequence: TGTGCCAGCAGCCAAGATGGCCCATCGGTTGAGTGGGGCAAAAACATTCAGTACTTC.

This clone has only a few counts. This chain joins TRBV19 and TRBJ1-2, with D perhaps TRBD1 (6 bases). V was cut by 6 bases and J by 0 bases, with 11 bases left in between. The CDR3 spans 14 residues. Germline assignment: CDR1 LNHDA and CDR2 SQIVND (reference sequence). CDR3 coding DNA: TGTGCCAGTAGGGGGGCAGGATCTAACTATGGCTACACCTTC. Translation: CASRGAGSNYGYTF.

The CDR3 loop reads CATSETAYTSTDTQYF. As DNA, the CDR3 is TGTGCCACCAGTGAGACAGCCTATACTAGCACAGATACGCAGTATTTT. J is TRBJ2-3 and V is TRBV24-1, with D perhaps TRBD1 (5 bases). The germline V gene encodes CDR1 KGHDR and CDR2 SFDVKD. This CDR3 spans 16 amino acids. V was pared by 4 bases and J by 0 bases, with 13 bases between.

The chain carries TRBV13 and TRBJ1-1; no clear D. The CDR3 loop spans 14 amino acids. Deletions cut 3 bases from V and 1 base from J, with 9 bases between. CDR1 and CDR2 from the germline V gene are PRHDT and FYEKMQ (reference sequence). This CDR3 reads CASSFDSSNTEAFF. The CDR3 DNA follows: TGTGCCAGCAGCTTCGATAGTTCGAACACTGAAGCTTTCTTT.

This chain uses TRBV11-2 with TRBJ2-3; D is unclear. CDR1 is SGHAT, CDR2 FQNNGV, per germline. This CDR3 is built from 14 residues. Trimming took off 5 bases at V and 2 bases at J, with 11 bases between the two ends. This CDR3 reads CASSAHGATDTQYF. In DNA, the CDR3 is TGTGCCAGCAGCGCCCACGGAGCCACAGATACGCAGTATTTT.

V gene TRBV27 combines with J gene TRBJ1-1, with D perhaps TRBD1 (6 bases). V lost 6 bases, J lost 2 bases, and 13 bases lay in between. Germline V gene data show CDR1 as MNHEY and CDR2 as SMNVEV (reference sequence). The CDR3 is 14 amino acids. The CDR3 DNA is TGTGCCAGCAGACTACAGGGTGACAACACTGAAGCTTTCTTT. As protein: CASRLQGDNTEAFF.